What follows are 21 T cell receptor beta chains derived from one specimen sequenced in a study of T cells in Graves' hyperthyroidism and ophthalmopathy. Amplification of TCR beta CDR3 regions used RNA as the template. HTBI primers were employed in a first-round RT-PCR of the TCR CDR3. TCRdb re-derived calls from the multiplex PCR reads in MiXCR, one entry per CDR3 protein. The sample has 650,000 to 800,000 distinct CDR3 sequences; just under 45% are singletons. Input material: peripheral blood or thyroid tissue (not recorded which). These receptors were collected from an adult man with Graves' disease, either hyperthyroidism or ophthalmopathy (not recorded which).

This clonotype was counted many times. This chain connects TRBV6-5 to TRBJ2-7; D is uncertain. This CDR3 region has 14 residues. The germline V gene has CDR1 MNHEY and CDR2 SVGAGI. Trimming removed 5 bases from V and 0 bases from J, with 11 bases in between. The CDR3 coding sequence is TGTGCCAGCAGTGAACCCACCAACTCCTACGAGCAGTACTTC. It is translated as CASSEPTNSYEQYF.

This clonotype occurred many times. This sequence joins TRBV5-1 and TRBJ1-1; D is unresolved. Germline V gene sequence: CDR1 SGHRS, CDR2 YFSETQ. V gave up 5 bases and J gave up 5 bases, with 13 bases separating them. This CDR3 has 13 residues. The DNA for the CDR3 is TGCGCCAGCAGTCCCGCGGCCGCTACTGAAGCTTTCTTT. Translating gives CASSPAAATEAFF.

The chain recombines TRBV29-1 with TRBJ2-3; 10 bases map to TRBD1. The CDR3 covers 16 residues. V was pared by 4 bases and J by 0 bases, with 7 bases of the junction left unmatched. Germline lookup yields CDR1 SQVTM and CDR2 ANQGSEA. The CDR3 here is CSVGPSGQGSTDTQYF. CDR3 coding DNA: TGCAGCGTTGGACCCTCGGGACAGGGGAGCACAGATACGCAGTATTTT.

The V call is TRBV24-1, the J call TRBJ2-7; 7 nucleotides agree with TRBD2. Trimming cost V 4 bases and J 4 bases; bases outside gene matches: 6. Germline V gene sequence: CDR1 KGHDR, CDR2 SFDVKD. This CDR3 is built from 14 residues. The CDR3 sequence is CATSDGGSVYEQYF. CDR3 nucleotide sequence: TGTGCCACCAGTGACGGCGGGAGCGTTTACGAGCAGTACTTC.

The CDR3, as DNA: TGCAGTGCTAGAGCTGCGCGGGGGGTCGACGAGCAGTACTTC. The encoded protein is CSARAARGVDEQYF. The V gene is TRBV20-1, the J gene TRBJ2-7; TRBD2 aligns across 8 bases. The CDR3 spans 14 residues. Germline CDR1 is DFQATT and CDR2 is SNEGSKA (reference sequence). Unmatched junction bases numbered 7, after V lost 1 base and J lost 5 bases.

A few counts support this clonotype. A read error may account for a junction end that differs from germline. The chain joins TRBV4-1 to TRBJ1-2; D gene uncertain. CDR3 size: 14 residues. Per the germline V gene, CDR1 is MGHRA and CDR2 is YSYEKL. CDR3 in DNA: TGTGCCAGTAGTCGACCGGGAACTAACTATGGCTACACCTTC. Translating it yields CASSRPGTNYGYTF.

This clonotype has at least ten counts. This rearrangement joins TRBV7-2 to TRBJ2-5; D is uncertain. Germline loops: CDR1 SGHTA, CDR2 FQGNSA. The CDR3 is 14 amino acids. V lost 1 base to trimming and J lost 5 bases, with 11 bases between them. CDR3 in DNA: TGTGCCAGCAGCTTAGATCCACGGTCTGAGACCCAGTACTTC. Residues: CASSLDPRSETQYF.

The CDR3 DNA reads as TGTGCCAGCAGCTTCGACAGGACAATCCAAGAGACCCAGTACTTC. Translating it yields CASSFDRTIQETQYF. The chain joins TRBV7-9 to TRBJ2-5, with D possibly matching TRBD1 (6 bases). In germline, CDR1 is SEHNR, CDR2 FQNEAQ (reference sequence). This CDR3 has 15 amino acids. Trimming stripped 3 bases from V and 1 base from J, with 12 bases between. Using reference TRBV7-9 and TRBJ2-5 for the parts outside the CDR3, the full variable domain is DTGVSQNPRHKITKRGQNVTFRCDPISEHNRLYWYRQTLGQGPEFLTYFQNEAQLEKSRLLSDRFSAERPKGSFSTLEIQRTEQGDSAMYLCASSFDRTIQETQYFGPGTRLLVL.

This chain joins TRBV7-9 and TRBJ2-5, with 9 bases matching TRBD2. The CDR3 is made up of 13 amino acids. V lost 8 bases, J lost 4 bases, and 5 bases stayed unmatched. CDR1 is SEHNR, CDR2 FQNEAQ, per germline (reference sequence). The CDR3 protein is CASGPLAGETQYF. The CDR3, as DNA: TGTGCCAGCGGTCCACTAGCGGGAGAGACCCAGTACTTC.

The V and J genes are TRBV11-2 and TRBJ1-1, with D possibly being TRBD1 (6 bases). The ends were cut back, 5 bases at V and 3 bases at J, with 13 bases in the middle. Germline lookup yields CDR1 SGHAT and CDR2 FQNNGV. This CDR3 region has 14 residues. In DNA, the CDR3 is TGTGCCAGCAGCCAGATGACAGGATACACTGAAGCTTTCTTT. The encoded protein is CASSQMTGYTEAFF.

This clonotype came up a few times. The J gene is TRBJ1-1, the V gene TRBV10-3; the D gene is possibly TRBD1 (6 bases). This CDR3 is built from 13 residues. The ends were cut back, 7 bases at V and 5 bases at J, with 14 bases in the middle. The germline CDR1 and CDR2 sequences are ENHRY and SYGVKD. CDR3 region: CAITGGGGTEAFF. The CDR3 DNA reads TGTGCCATCACCGGAGGGGGGGGGACTGAAGCTTTCTTT.

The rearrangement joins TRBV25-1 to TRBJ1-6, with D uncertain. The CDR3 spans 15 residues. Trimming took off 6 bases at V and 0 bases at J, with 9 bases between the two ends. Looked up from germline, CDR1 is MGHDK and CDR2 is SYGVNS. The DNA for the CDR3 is TGTGCCAGCAGGATACGGAGCTCCTATAATTCACCCCTCCACTTT. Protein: CASRIRSSYNSPLHF.

CDR3 bases: TGTGCCAGCAGTGAGAGGAGGGCGGACACCGGGGAGCTGTTTTTT. This gives the protein CASSERRADTGELFF. The chain recombines TRBV2 with TRBJ2-2; tentatively, D is TRBD2 (6 bases). The CDR3 is 15 amino acids. V dropped 3 bases and J dropped 3 bases, with 11 bases sitting between them. Germline V gene sequence: CDR1 SNHLY, CDR2 FYNNEI.

Here the CDR3 reads CASSTSDPLNQPQHF. The CDR3 nucleotides read TGTGCCAGCAGCACCTCGGACCCGTTGAATCAGCCCCAGCATTTT. The V call is TRBV7-3, the J call TRBJ1-5; D is undetermined. The germline V gene encodes CDR1 SGHTA and CDR2 FQGTGA. V was shortened by 5 bases and J by 4 bases, with 15 bases between the two germline ends. This CDR3 is built from 15 residues.

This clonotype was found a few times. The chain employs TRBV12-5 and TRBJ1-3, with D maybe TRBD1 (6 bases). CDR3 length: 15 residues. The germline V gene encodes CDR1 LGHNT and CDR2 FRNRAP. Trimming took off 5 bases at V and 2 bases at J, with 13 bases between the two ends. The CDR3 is CASGAARGPGNTIYF. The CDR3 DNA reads TGTGCTAGTGGTGCCGCGCGGGGGCCTGGAAACACCATATATTTT.

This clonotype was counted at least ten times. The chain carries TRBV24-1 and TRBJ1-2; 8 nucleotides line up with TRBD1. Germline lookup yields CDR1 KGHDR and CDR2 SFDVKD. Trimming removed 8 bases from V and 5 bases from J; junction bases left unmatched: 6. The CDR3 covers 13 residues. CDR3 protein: CATKATGDYGYTF. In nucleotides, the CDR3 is TGTGCCACCAAGGCGACAGGGGATTATGGCTACACCTTC.

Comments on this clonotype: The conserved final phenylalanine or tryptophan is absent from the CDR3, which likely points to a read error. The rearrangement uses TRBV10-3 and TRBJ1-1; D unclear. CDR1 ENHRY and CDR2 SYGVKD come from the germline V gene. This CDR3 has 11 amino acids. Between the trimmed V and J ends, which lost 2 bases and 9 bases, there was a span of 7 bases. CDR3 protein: CAISETAQAFL. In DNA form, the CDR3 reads TGTGCCATCAGTGAGACAGCCCAAGCTTTCCTT.

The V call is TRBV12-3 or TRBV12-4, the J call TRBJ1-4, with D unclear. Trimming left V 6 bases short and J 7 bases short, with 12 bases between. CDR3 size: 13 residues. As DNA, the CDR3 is TGTGCCAGCAGAGACTCTATGGGTGAAAAACTGTTTTTT. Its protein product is CASRDSMGEKLFF.

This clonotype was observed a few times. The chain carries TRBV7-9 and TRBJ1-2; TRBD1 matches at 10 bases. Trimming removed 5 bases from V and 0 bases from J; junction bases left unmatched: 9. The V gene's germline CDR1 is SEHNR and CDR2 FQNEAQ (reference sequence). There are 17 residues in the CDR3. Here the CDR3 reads CASSLPGQGGPNYGYTF. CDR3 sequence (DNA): TGTGCCAGCAGCCTCCCAGGACAGGGGGGACCTAACTATGGCTACACCTTC. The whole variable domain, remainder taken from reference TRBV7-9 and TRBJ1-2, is DTGVSQNPRHKITKRGQNVTFRCDPISEHNRLYWYRQTLGQGPEFLTYFQNEAQLEKSRLLSDRFSAERPKGSFSTLEIQRTEQGDSAMYLCASSLPGQGGPNYGYTFGSGTRLTVV.

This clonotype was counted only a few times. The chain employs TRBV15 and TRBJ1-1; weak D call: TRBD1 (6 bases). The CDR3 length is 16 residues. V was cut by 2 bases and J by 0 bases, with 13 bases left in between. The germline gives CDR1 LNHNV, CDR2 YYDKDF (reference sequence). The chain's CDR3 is CATSRYRGQLNTEAFF. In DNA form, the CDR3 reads TGTGCCACCAGCAGATACCGGGGACAACTGAACACTGAAGCTTTCTTT.

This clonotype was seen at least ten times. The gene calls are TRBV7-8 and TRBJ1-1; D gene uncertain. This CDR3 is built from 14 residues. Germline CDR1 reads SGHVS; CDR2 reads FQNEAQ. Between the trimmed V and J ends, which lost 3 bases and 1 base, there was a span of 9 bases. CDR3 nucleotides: TGTGCCAGCAGCTTCGGACGGAAGAACACTGAAGCTTTCTTT. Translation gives CASSFGRKNTEAFF.